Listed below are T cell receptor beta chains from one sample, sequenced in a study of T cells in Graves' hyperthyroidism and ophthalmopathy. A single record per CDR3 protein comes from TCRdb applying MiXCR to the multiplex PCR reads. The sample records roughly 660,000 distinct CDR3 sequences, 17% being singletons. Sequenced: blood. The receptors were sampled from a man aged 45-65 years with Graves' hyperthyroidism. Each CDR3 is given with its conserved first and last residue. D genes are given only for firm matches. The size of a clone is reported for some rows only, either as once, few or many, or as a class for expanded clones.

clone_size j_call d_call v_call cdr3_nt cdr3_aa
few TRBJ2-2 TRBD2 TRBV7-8 TGTGCCAGCAGCTTAGCCCGGACTAGCGGGAGAGCCGGGTGGGACACCGGGGAGCTGTTTTTT CASSLARTSGRAGWDTGELFF
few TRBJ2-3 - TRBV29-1 TGCAGCGTTCCCGCCCCCACGGGAGCCACAGATACGCAGTATTTT CSVPAPTGATDTQYF
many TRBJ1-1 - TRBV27 TGTGCCAGCAGTTTATCAGGGACCACTGAAGCTTTCTTT CASSLSGTTEAFF
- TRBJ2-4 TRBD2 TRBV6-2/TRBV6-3 TGTGCCAGCAGCCTACTAGCGGGAGTAGCCAAAAACATTCAGTACTTC CASSLLAGVAKNIQYF
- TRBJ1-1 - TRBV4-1 TGCGCCAGCAGCCAAGACAACAGGCCCAAAGCTGAAGCTTTCTTT CASSQDNRPKAEAFF
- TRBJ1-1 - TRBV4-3 TGCGCCAGCAGCCAACAGTTGTGGAACACTGAAGCTTTCTTT CASSQQLWNTEAFF
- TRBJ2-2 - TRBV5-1 TGCGCCAGCAGCTCGGCAGTTCAAAACACCGGGGAGCTGTTTTTT CASSSAVQNTGELFF
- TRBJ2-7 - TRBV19 TGTGCCAGTAGCTCCAGAGGGCGGACCTACGAGCAGTACTTC CASSSRGRTYEQYF
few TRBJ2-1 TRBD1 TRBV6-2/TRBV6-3 TGTGCCAGCTCCGGGGACAGGGTCTCCTACAATGAGCAGTTCTTC CASSGDRVSYNEQFF
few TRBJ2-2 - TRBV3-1 TGTGCCAGCAGCCAAGCGATTACCGGGGAGCTGTTTTTT CASSQAITGELFF
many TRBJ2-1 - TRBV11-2 TGTGCCAGTAACCATTTGGGGAATGAGCAGTTCTTC CASNHLGNEQFF
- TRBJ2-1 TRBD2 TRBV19 TGTGCCAGTAGTCCTATAGCGGGAGAGGCCTACAATGAGCAGTTCTTC CASSPIAGEAYNEQFF
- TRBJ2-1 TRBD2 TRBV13 TGTGCCAGCAGCTTCCGCGAACTAGCGGGAGTCAGAAATGAGCAGTTCTTC CASSFRELAGVRNEQFF
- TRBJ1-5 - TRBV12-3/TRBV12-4 TGTGCCAGCAGTTTAATACCCGAGAGGCCCCAGCATTTT CASSLIPERPQHF
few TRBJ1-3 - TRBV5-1 TGCGCCAGCAGCTCTGGGCACACTTCTGGAAACACCATATATTTT CASSSGHTSGNTIYF
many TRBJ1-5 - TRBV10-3 TGTGCCATCAGCCCCGAGGGAAATCAGCCCCAGCATTTT CAISPEGNQPQHF
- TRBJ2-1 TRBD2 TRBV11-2 TGTGCCAGCAGCTCTGGCGGGACTAGCGGGAGGTCCCATGAGCAGTTCTTC CASSSGGTSGRSHEQFF
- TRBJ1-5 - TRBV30 TGTGCCTGGAGTAATAGGGGAAATCAGCCCCAGCATTTT CAWSNRGNQPQHF
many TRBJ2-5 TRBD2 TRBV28 TGTGCCAGCAGTTCATCAGGACTAGCCAGAGTCCAAGAGACCCAGTACTTC CASSSSGLARVQETQYF
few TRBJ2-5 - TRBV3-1 TGTGCCAGCAGCCGAGCTGGGGTTAGCCGACCAGAGACCCAGTACTTC CASSRAGVSRPETQYF
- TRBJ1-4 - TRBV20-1 TGCAGTGCTAGAGATAACCCGAGGGGTGAAAAACTGTTTTTT CSARDNPRGEKLFF
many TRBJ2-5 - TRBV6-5 TGTGCCAGCAGTTACTGGACAGAAGAGACCCAGTACTTC CASSYWTEETQYF
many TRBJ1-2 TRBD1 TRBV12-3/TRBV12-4 TGTGCCAGCAGAACGGGACAGGGTCATCATGGCTACACCTTC CASRTGQGHHGYTF
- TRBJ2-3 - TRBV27 TGTGCCAGCAGTTTGGTGAGAGGAAGAGATACGCAGTATTTT CASSLVRGRDTQYF
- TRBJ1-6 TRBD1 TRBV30 TGTGCCTGGAGGGCCGGGACAGGGGGATTGAATTCACCCCTCCACTTT CAWRAGTGGLNSPLHF
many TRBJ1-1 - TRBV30 TGTGCCTGGAGCAGACAGGTGAACACTGAAGCTTTCTTT CAWSRQVNTEAFF
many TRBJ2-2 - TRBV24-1 TGTGCCACCAGTGATCCGGGACTGACGAACACCGGGGAGCTGTTTTTT CATSDPGLTNTGELFF
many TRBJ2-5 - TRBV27 TGTGCCAGCAGTTTATCAGTCGGGACGGCCAGGGAGACCCAGTACTTC CASSLSVGTARETQYF
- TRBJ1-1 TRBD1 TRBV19 TGTGCCAGTAGTGCCTCTAACAGGGGGCGGGTATCTGAAGCTTTCTTT CASSASNRGRVSEAFF
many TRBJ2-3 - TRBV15 TGTGCCACCAGCAGAGATCTCGCAAGGCTTAGCACAGATACGCAGTATTTT CATSRDLARLSTDTQYF
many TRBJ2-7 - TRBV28 TGTGCCAGCAGTTTAAGAGGGTTCCTCTACGAGCAGTACTTC CASSLRGFLYEQYF
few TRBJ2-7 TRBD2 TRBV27 TGTGCCAGCAGCACGGGACTAGGGTCCACGGAGCAGTACTTC CASSTGLGSTEQYF
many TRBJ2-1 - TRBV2 TGTGCCAGCAATACGGGATACAATGAGCAGTTCTTC CASNTGYNEQFF
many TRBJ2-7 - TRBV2 TGTGCCAGCAGTGATATAGCGGTTTCCGCCCCTTACGAGCAGTACTTC CASSDIAVSAPYEQYF
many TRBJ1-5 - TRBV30 TGTGCCTGGAGTGTAATGGGGCAGCCCCAGCATTTT CAWSVMGQPQHF
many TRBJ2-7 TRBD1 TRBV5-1 TGCGCCAGCAGCTTCGACAGGGATCGCGAGCAGTACTTC CASSFDRDREQYF
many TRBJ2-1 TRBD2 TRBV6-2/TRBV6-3 TGTGCCAGCAGTTACCCTCTTACCGGGACTAGCGGGAGGAATGAGCAGTTCTTC CASSYPLTGTSGRNEQFF
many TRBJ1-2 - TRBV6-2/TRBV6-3 TGTGCCAGCAGTTATTCCTCGGACAGAGTCCATGGCTACACCTTC CASSYSSDRVHGYTF
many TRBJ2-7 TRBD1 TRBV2 TGTGCCAGTTGGGGGGTGTCTTACGGGACAGGGCAGAACGAGCAGTACTTC CASWGVSYGTGQNEQYF
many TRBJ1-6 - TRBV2 TGTGCCAGCAGTGAAAGACAGGCCCTGAATTCACCCCTCCACTTT CASSERQALNSPLHF
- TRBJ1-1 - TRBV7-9 TGTGCCAGCAGCAGAGGGGTCGTTAGAGAAGCTTTCTTT CASSRGVVREAFF
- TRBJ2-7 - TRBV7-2 TGTGCCAGCAGCTTAGTCCGGGAGTCCCCCTACGAGCAGTACTTC CASSLVRESPYEQYF
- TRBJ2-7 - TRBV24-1 TGTGCCACCAGTGAAGGGGCAGGGGAAACCTACGAGCAGTACTTC CATSEGAGETYEQYF
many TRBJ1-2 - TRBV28 TGTGCCAGCAGTTTACTGGGGAATCGTGGCTACACCTTC CASSLLGNRGYTF
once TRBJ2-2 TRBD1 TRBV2 TGTGCCAGCAGTGTAGGGGGCGTTTCCCCCGGGGAGCTGTTTTTT CASSVGGVSPGELFF
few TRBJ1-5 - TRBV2 TGTGCCAGCAGGAGCAGCGGGACCGGGGCCGTACCCCAGCATTTT CASRSSGTGAVPQHF
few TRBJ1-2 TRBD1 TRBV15 TGTGCCACCAGCAGAGAGAGGGGGGACAGGGGGCAGTCCGGAGGCTACACCTTC CATSRERGDRGQSGGYTF
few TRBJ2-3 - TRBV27 TGTGCCAGCGGGACTTCCTACACAGATACGCAGTATTTT CASGTSYTDTQYF
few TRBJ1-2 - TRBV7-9 TGTGCCAGCAGCTTTGCATCCTTGGGGGGAGGCTACACCTTC CASSFASLGGGYTF
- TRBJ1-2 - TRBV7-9 TGTGCCTCACAATCAGATGGCAGGGTAATAAGCGGCTACACCTTC CASQSDGRVISGYTF
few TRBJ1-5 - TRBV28 TGTGCCAGCGACGGCATACGGGGCAATCAGCCCCAGCATTTT CASDGIRGNQPQHF
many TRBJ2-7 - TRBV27 TGTGCCAGCAGTTATGATACGGGGGGCTTGGGCGAGCAGTACTTC CASSYDTGGLGEQYF
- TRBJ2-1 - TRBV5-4 TGTGCCAGCAGCTTCGGGACTTACTCCTACAATGAGCAGTTCTTC CASSFGTYSYNEQFF